This TCR beta chain was recorded in a study of cytomegalovirus exposure and HLA in healthy donors. Germline CDR1 is SGHTA and CDR2 is FQGNSA. V was shortened by 8 bases and J by 8 bases, with 12 bases between the two germline ends. The CDR3 covers 12 residues. The table lists this clone with a few counts. The antigen is not known. 60 Vbeta and 13 Jbeta primers were used in PCR. Data came from immunoSEQ multiplex PCR; TCRdb stores just in-frame clones and leaves some out. Among over 100,000 clones listed, approximately 61% were seen once. Study-wide results and caveats: Through in vitro validation, three CMV-associated chains were shown to be specific for CMV antigens.

The receptor was isolated from a woman in her thirties or forties in good health and CMV-seronegative. The sample was PBMCs. The J gene is TRBJ1-4, the V gene TRBV7-2, with D maybe TRBD1 (6 bases). The CDR3 sequence: CASSVRGEKLFF. As DNA, the CDR3 is TGTGCCAGCTCCGTAAGGGGGGAAAAACTGTTTTTT.